The 29 T cell receptor beta chains below come from one sample, sequenced in a study of cytotoxic CD8 clonotypes in ibrutinib-treated CLL. The table came from immunoSEQ multiplex PCR; TCRdb's copy has only in-frame clones and leaves some out. The sample consists of approximately 340,000 clones, 67% of them appearing once. The material was PBMCs, obtained after 36 months of ibrutinib treatment. The receptor set was obtained from a human donor with chronic lymphocytic leukemia.

This clone was seen only once. CDR3 protein: CASDPWGQGSSYEQYF. The CDR3 nucleotides read TGTGCCAGCGACCCCTGGGGACAGGGTAGCTCCTACGAGCAGTACTTC. This chain uses TRBV28 with TRBJ2-7; 9 bases match TRBD1. The CDR3 sequence is 16 residues long. V lost 8 bases to trimming and J lost 0 bases; unmatched junction nucleotides: 11. Germline V CDR1 and CDR2: MDHEN, SYDVKM.

The rearrangement uses TRBV2 and TRBJ1-2; unclear D gene. The ends were cut back, 6 bases at V and 0 bases at J, with 11 bases in the middle. The CDR3 is made up of 14 amino acids. The germline V gene has CDR1 SNHLY and CDR2 FYNNEI. CDR3 nucleotides: TGTGCCAGCAGGGTAGCGGGAGCTAACTATGGCTACACCTTC. This sequence encodes CASRVAGANYGYTF.

The V gene is TRBV7-8, the J gene TRBJ2-1, with 12 nucleotides matching TRBD2. Germline CDR1 is SGHVS and CDR2 is FQNEAQ. V shed 1 base, J shed 5 bases, and the junction held 9 bases outside the gene matches. The CDR3 consists of 18 residues. As DNA, the CDR3 is TGTGCCAGCAGCTTAGTCTCTAGCGGGAGGGCCGGGGACAATGAGCAGTTCTTC. It codes for CASSLVSSGRAGDNEQFF.

This clone was found a few times. V usage is TRBV7-3 and J usage is TRBJ2-7; D possibly corresponds to TRBD2 (6 bases). Deletions cut 5 bases from V and 1 base from J, with 9 bases between. This CDR3 is built from 13 residues. Germline assignment: CDR1 SGHTA and CDR2 FQGTGA. CDR3 in DNA: TGTGCCAGCAGCCCCGGGGGTTCCTACGAGCAGTACTTC. It codes for CASSPGGSYEQYF.

The J gene is TRBJ1-3, the V gene TRBV7-9; D remains unclear. Per germline, CDR1 SEHNR and CDR2 FQNEAQ (reference sequence). With 1 base removed from V and 0 bases from J, the gap between germline ends came to 10 bases. This CDR3 comprises 16 residues. The CDR3 nucleotides are TGTGCCAGCAGCTTAGTATCGACAAGCTCTGGAAACACCATATATTTT. Its translation is CASSLVSTSSGNTIYF.

J is TRBJ1-1 and V is TRBV29-1; no clear D. Germline V gene sequence: CDR1 SQVTM, CDR2 ANQGSEA. This CDR3 is 13 amino acids long. The V and J ends lost 7 bases and 5 bases respectively, with 17 bases between them. The CDR3 DNA sequence: TGCAGCGGGCAACGGGGAGTAGGGACTGAAGCTTTCTTT. It is translated as CSGQRGVGTEAFF.

This clone is a singleton in its sample. The V call is TRBV4-1, the J call TRBJ2-7, with 9 bases aligning to TRBD1. The length of the CDR3 is 15 residues. Germline V gene lookup returns CDR1 MGHRA and CDR2 YSYEKL. The ends lost 0 bases at V and 2 bases at J; junction bases unmatched: 2. Here the CDR3 reads CASSQDGQGPYEQYF. The CDR3 nucleotides read TGCGCCAGCAGCCAAGATGGACAGGGGCCCTACGAGCAGTACTTC.

CDR3 loop: CASKGQPNYGYTF. For the CDR3, the DNA is TGTGCCAGCAAGGGCCAACCGAACTATGGCTACACCTTC. This sequence joins TRBV9 and TRBJ1-2; no firm D call. This CDR3 region has 13 residues. V was shortened by 6 bases and J by 2 bases, with 11 bases between the two germline ends. CDR1 is SGDLS, CDR2 YYNGEE, per germline.

The chain couples TRBV29-1 to TRBJ2-7; D is undetermined. Germline lookup yields CDR1 SQVTM and CDR2 ANQGSEA. V was pared by 0 bases and J by 2 bases, with 17 bases between. The CDR3 runs to 16 residues. The CDR3 spells CSVEDSGKDQAYEQYF. CDR3 coding DNA: TGCAGCGTTGAAGACTCGGGTAAGGACCAAGCCTACGAGCAGTACTTC.

The chain carries TRBV5-1 and TRBJ2-1; a weak D match, TRBD1 (5 bases). This CDR3 contains 15 residues. V lost 0 bases and J 4 bases, leaving 11 bases between the germline ends. Germline CDR1 is SGHRS and CDR2 is YFSETQ. The CDR3 sequence: CASSLVQGPYNEQFF. For the CDR3, the DNA is TGCGCCAGCAGCTTGGTTCAGGGCCCGTACAATGAGCAGTTCTTC.

The rearrangement links TRBV7-9 to TRBJ2-7, with 9 bases fitting TRBD2. Germline lookup yields CDR1 SEHNR and CDR2 FQNEAQ (reference sequence). The CDR3 is 16 amino acids. Trimming removed 5 bases from V and 3 bases from J; junction bases left unmatched: 11. This CDR3 reads CASSPSGLAIIYEQYF. The CDR3 DNA sequence: TGTGCCAGCAGCCCGAGTGGACTAGCGATAATCTACGAGCAGTACTTC.

The chain joins TRBV6-5 to TRBJ1-5, with 10 bases that match TRBD1. Trimming cost V 10 bases and J 3 bases; bases outside gene matches: 9. The CDR3 has 15 residues. Per germline, CDR1 MNHEY and CDR2 SVGAGI. Here the CDR3 reads CATSSTGGFNQPQHF. CDR3 nucleotides: TGTGCCACATCATCGACAGGGGGCTTCAATCAGCCCCAGCATTTT.

V usage is TRBV28 and J usage is TRBJ2-1; D gene ambiguous. Germline V CDR1 and CDR2: MDHEN, SYDVKM. The CDR3 consists of 13 residues. V was cut by 3 bases and J by 5 bases, with 8 bases left in between. CDR3 sequence: CASSFLVHNEQFF. The DNA for the CDR3 is TGTGCCAGCAGTTTCCTCGTCCACAATGAGCAGTTCTTC.

This clone has just a few counts. The CDR3 DNA sequence: TGTGCCAGCAGCGTAAGGGGGCAAGATACGCAGTATTTT. It is translated as CASSVRGQDTQYF. The chain combines TRBV9 with TRBJ2-3; 7 bases are shared with TRBD1. The CDR3 has 13 residues. Per germline, CDR1 SGDLS and CDR2 YYNGEE. Trimming at V came to 1 base and at J to 5 bases, leaving 1 base not matched to a gene.

Many counts were recorded for this clone. This chain links TRBV27 with TRBJ1-2; weak D call: TRBD1 (6 bases). This CDR3 spans 12 amino acids. Germline V gene data show CDR1 as MNHEY and CDR2 as SMNVEV (reference sequence). Between the trimmed V and J ends, which lost 4 bases and 14 bases, there was a span of 17 bases. The CDR3: CASSSQGLMWTF. DNA of the CDR3: TGTGCCAGCAGTTCACAGGGTCTGATGTGGACCTTC.

This clone was seen a few times. V and J are TRBV10-1 and TRBJ2-3; D gene uncertain. V was shortened by 0 bases and J by 1 base, with 8 bases between the two germline ends. This CDR3 region has 15 residues. Germline V gives CDR1 WNHNN, CDR2 SYGVQD (reference sequence). The CDR3 coding sequence is TGCGCCAGCAGTGAGTCCAGCTTTGGCACAGATACGCAGTATTTT. Amino acids: CASSESSFGTDTQYF.

This clone was recorded once. This chain uses TRBV5-6 with TRBJ2-7, with 9 bases identical to TRBD2. The V gene's germline CDR1 is SGHDT and CDR2 YYEEEE. CDR3 length: 17 residues. V was clipped by 4 bases and J by 1 base; unmatched bases: 12. The CDR3 is CASSVVALAGPSYEQYF. The DNA for the CDR3 is TGTGCCAGCAGCGTAGTAGCTCTAGCGGGACCATCCTACGAGCAGTACTTC.

The chain combines TRBV10-2 with TRBJ2-1; TRBD2 aligns across 13 bases. V dropped 9 bases and J dropped 2; count of bases not matched to a gene: 4. The length of the CDR3 is 15 residues. Looked up from germline, CDR1 is WSHSY and CDR2 is SAAADI. The CDR3 DNA follows: TGCGCCAGTCGACTAGCGGGAGGACCCTACAATGAGCAGTTCTTC. This gives the protein CASRLAGGPYNEQFF.

V gene TRBV10-3 combines with J gene TRBJ1-4; perhaps TRBD1 as D (5 bases). The V gene lost 6 bases and the J gene lost 4 bases, with 15 bases spanning the gap. In germline, CDR1 is ENHRY, CDR2 SYGVKD. The CDR3 consists of 15 residues. This chain's CDR3 is CAIRAEGPINEKLFF. CDR3 DNA sequence: TGTGCCATCAGAGCTGAGGGACCGATTAATGAAAAACTGTTTTTT.

The chain employs TRBV5-1 and TRBJ1-1; D unclear. V was cut by 1 base and J by 4 bases, with 23 bases left in between. Germline loops: CDR1 SGHRS, CDR2 YFSETQ. This CDR3 comprises 18 residues. The CDR3 DNA reads as TGCGCCAGCAGCTTGAATGGGGTTTGGGTCAGAAAAAGCACTGAAGCTTTCTTT. This translates into CASSLNGVWVRKSTEAFF.

The rearrangement uses TRBV29-1 and TRBJ2-1; D unclear. The CDR3 has 11 amino acids. V lost 3 bases and J 4 bases, leaving 4 bases between the germline ends. CDR1 is SQVTM and CDR2 is ANQGSEA in the germline V gene. CDR3 nucleotide sequence: TGCAGCGTTGAGAGGTACAATGAGCAGTTCTTC. Translation: CSVERYNEQFF.

This chain joins TRBV5-1 and TRBJ2-5; tentatively, D is TRBD1 (7 bases). This CDR3 comprises 13 residues. Germline CDR1 and CDR2: SGHRS and YFSETQ. The V end lost 5 bases, the J end lost 5 bases, and 13 bases lay between the germline ends. DNA of the CDR3: TGCGCCAGCAGAGACAGGGCGGGGGAGACCCAGTACTTC. It codes for CASRDRAGETQYF. Combining the CDR3 with reference TRBV5-1 and TRBJ2-5 gives the whole variable domain KAGVTQTPRYLIKTRGQQVTLSCSPISGHRSVSWYQQTPGQGLQFLFEYFSETQRNKGNFPGRFSGRQFSNSRSEMNVSTLELGDSALYLCASRDRAGETQYFGPGTRLLVL.

The rearrangement links TRBV11-2 to TRBJ2-1, with D perhaps TRBD2 (6 bases). Trimming took off 4 bases at V and 9 bases at J, with 10 bases between the two ends. The germline gives CDR1 SGHAT, CDR2 FQNNGV. There are 12 residues in the CDR3. CDR3 in amino acids: CASSSRGIEQFF. As DNA, the CDR3 is TGTGCCAGCAGCTCTCGGGGGATTGAGCAGTTCTTC.

This chain joins TRBV9 and TRBJ1-3; D ambiguous. CDR1 and CDR2 from the germline V gene are SGDLS and YYNGEE. This CDR3 region has 15 residues. The V end was cut by 0 bases, the J end by 1 base, with 8 bases between. CDR3 DNA: TGTGCCAGCAGCGTAGGGTCTCCTTCTGGAAACACCATATATTTT. It encodes CASSVGSPSGNTIYF.

The chain links TRBV7-2 to TRBJ2-7; 10 bases agree with TRBD2. V lost 5 bases, J lost 3 bases, and 13 bases stayed unmatched. This CDR3 spans 17 amino acids. From germline, CDR1 is SGHTA and CDR2 FQGNSA. The CDR3 bases are TGTGCCAGCAGCAACCCAAAACTAGCGGGAATTTACTACGAGCAGTACTTC. Translating gives CASSNPKLAGIYYEQYF.

The rearrangement links TRBV5-4 to TRBJ1-5, with TRBD1 as a possible D gene (6 bases). V was cut by 2 bases and J by 6 bases, with 9 bases left in between. Germline V gives CDR1 SGHNT, CDR2 YYREEE (reference sequence). The CDR3 has 13 amino acids. The CDR3 region has the DNA TGTGCCAGCAGCTTTCAGGGGTCTCAGCCCCAGCATTTT. Its translation is CASSFQGSQPQHF.

The V gene is TRBV4-1, the J gene TRBJ2-2; weak D call: TRBD1 (6 bases). Germline V gene data show CDR1 as MGHRA and CDR2 as YSYEKL. The CDR3 loop spans 17 amino acids. The V and J ends lost 2 bases and 1 base respectively, with 14 bases between them. CDR3 coding DNA: TGCGCCAGCAGCCAACCGCTGGACAGTCGGAACACCGGGGAGCTGTTTTTT. The encoded protein is CASSQPLDSRNTGELFF.

The chain is built from TRBV9 and TRBJ1-2, with D possibly being TRBD1 (5 bases). The germline V gene has CDR1 SGDLS and CDR2 YYNGEE. The CDR3 extends over 15 amino acids. Trimming removed 1 base at V and 10 bases at J, with 20 bases between. As DNA, the CDR3 is TGTGCCAGCAGCGTATTGGGGACCCCGACCGGTGTCTACACCTTC. Its translation is CASSVLGTPTGVYTF.

CDR3 nucleotide sequence: TGCGCCAGCAGCCAAGTCGGGGGGCTCGCCTATGGCTACACCTTC. Residues: CASSQVGGLAYGYTF. This chain links TRBV4-1 with TRBJ1-2; D possibly corresponds to TRBD1 (6 bases). V shed 1 base and J shed 4 bases, with 13 bases lying between them. Germline values: CDR1 MGHRA, CDR2 YSYEKL. The CDR3 consists of 15 residues.